Each of the 17 T cell receptor beta chains below was sequenced from the same sample in a study of naive and memory T cell subsets. An equimolar mix of two oligonucleotides served as the beta constant-region primer for TRBC1 and TRBC2. Nested alpha and beta constant-region primers with the SP2 primer drove four PCR rounds on ligated cDNA. TCRdb analysed the UMI-ligation and nested PCR reads with MiXCR anew, one entry per CDR3 protein. Found here are over 130,000 distinct CDR3 sequences, roughly a fifth of them singletons; the top ten hold more than 0.6%. Their specific antigens are unknown. Study observations and caveats: Possibly reflecting memory cells re-expressing CD45RA, a few larger clonotypes occurred in naive repertoires, especially CD8.

The source material was naive CD8+ T cells from blood. The receptors come from a human donor in good health.

The chain has TRBV15 and TRBJ2-5; tentatively, D is TRBD1 (6 bases). Germline V lookup: CDR1 LNHNV, CDR2 YYDKDF (reference sequence). The V and J ends lost 5 bases and 5 bases respectively, with 18 bases between them. This CDR3 has 15 residues. CDR3 coding DNA: TGTGCCACCAGCTTTTCCGGACAGTTACACGAGACCCAGTACTTC. Translating it yields CATSFSGQLHETQYF.

The chain combines TRBV6-6 with TRBJ2-1; D not resolved. The CDR3 has 14 amino acids. The germline gives CDR1 MNHNY, CDR2 SVGAGI (reference sequence). The V gene lost 5 bases and the J gene lost 9 bases, with 17 bases spanning the gap. The CDR3 here is CASSPLSLGSEQFF. CDR3 in DNA: TGTGCCAGCAGTCCCCTTTCCCTGGGCAGTGAGCAGTTCTTC.

The chain joins TRBV9 to TRBJ2-1, with D possibly matching TRBD2 (6 bases). V lost 4 bases to trimming and J lost 9 bases, with 8 bases between them. Germline-derived CDR1 and CDR2 are SGDLS and YYNGEE. This CDR3 comprises 11 residues. DNA for the CDR3: TGTGCCAGCAGCTCGGGGGTTGAGCAGTTCTTC. Protein sequence: CASSSGVEQFF.

This chain joins TRBV4-1 and TRBJ2-1; D may correspond to TRBD1 or TRBD2 (5 bases each). The CDR3 spans 12 residues. Trimming took off 2 bases at V and 8 bases at J, with 7 bases between the two ends. Germline CDR1 MGHRA, CDR2 YSYEKL. The CDR3 spells CASSQRGDEQFF. CDR3 in DNA: TGCGCCAGCAGCCAACGGGGCGATGAGCAGTTCTTC.

This clonotype was seen a single time. The chain couples TRBV9 to TRBJ2-5, with 7 positions matching TRBD2. Germline V lookup: CDR1 SGDLS, CDR2 YYNGEE. The CDR3 is 14 residues long. Losses at the gene ends were 2 bases for V and 5 bases for J; bases not matched to a gene: 6. CDR3 region: CASSVGGEMETQYF. The CDR3 DNA sequence: TGTGCCAGCAGCGTGGGAGGGGAAATGGAGACCCAGTACTTC.

This clonotype was found a few times. The chain carries TRBV29-1 and TRBJ1-2; D gene ambiguous. The length of the CDR3 is 15 residues. Germline CDR1 SQVTM, CDR2 ANQGSEA. Trimming took off 3 bases at V and 4 bases at J, with 18 bases between the two ends. The CDR3, as DNA: TGCAGCGTTGATGGCGTTGGGCAGGCACTCTATGGCTACACCTTC. Translating it yields CSVDGVGQALYGYTF.

This clonotype was seen a handful of times. This chain connects TRBV20-1 to TRBJ2-1, with 14 bases aligning to TRBD2. Looked up from germline, CDR1 is DFQATT and CDR2 is SNEGSKA (reference sequence). This CDR3 spans 16 amino acids. The ends lost 6 bases at V and 1 base at J; junction bases unmatched: 5. The CDR3 DNA follows: TGCAGTGCAGAGGGACTAGCGGGAGTTTCCTACAATGAGCAGTTCTTC. Encoded protein: CSAEGLAGVSYNEQFF.

This clonotype was seen more than once but under ten times. The chain uses TRBV9 and TRBJ2-7, with D possibly matching TRBD1 (7 bases). V lost 4 bases to trimming and J lost 3 bases, with 20 bases between them. There are 16 residues in the CDR3. CDR1 and CDR2 from the germline V gene are SGDLS and YYNGEE. Here the CDR3 reads CASSPGGGDSFYEQYF. The CDR3 bases are TGTGCCAGCAGCCCTGGAGGGGGCGACTCCTTCTACGAGCAGTACTTC.

This clonotype has only one observation. The chain recombines TRBV7-9 with TRBJ1-1; D unclear. V was cut by 2 bases and J by 8 bases, with 18 bases left in between. The CDR3 extends over 15 amino acids. In germline, CDR1 is SEHNR, CDR2 FQNEAQ (reference sequence). As DNA, the CDR3 is TGTGCCAGCAGCTTACGCCGCGTAGAGGGTCCCGAAGCTTTCTTT. Protein product: CASSLRRVEGPEAFF.

This clonotype was seen a few times. This rearrangement joins TRBV20-1 to TRBJ2-7; 12 bases agree with TRBD2. V lost 1 base and J lost 2; bases outside the gene matches: 9. The CDR3 runs 17 residues. Per the germline V gene, CDR1 is DFQATT and CDR2 is SNEGSKA (reference sequence). DNA for the CDR3: TGCAGTGCTAGAGGACTAGCGGGAGATTTAGGGCCCTACGAGCAGTACTTC. As protein: CSARGLAGDLGPYEQYF.

This clonotype appeared a few times. The CDR3 DNA follows: TGCAGTGCTAGAGGGACGGACAGGGGGCTGGGTCAGCCCCAGCATTTT. Encoded protein: CSARGTDRGLGQPQHF. The chain is built from TRBV20-1 and TRBJ1-5; 11 bases agree with TRBD1. The CDR3 sequence is 16 residues long. From germline, CDR1 is DFQATT and CDR2 SNEGSKA (reference sequence). With V trimmed by 1 base and J by 6 bases, 8 bases remained unmatched.

A few counts support this clonotype. This chain uses TRBV4-1 with TRBJ2-6, with TRBD1 identical over 8 bases. V lost 4 bases, J lost 0 bases, and 14 bases stayed unmatched. Germline-derived CDR1 and CDR2 are MGHRA and YSYEKL. This CDR3 contains 20 residues. CDR3: CASSPPGQGQDFSGANVLTF. The CDR3 nucleotides read TGCGCCAGCAGCCCTCCGGGCCAGGGACAGGACTTCTCTGGGGCCAACGTCCTGACTTTC.

The CDR3 reads CASRSFEGAPGNEKLFF. DNA of the CDR3: TGCGCCAGCAGAAGTTTCGAGGGGGCGCCGGGTAATGAAAAACTGTTTTTT. The rearrangement joins TRBV5-1 to TRBJ1-4; 7 bases line up with TRBD1. Germline CDR1 reads SGHRS; CDR2 reads YFSETQ. The V and J ends lost 5 bases and 4 bases, in that order; junction bases with no gene match: 14. The CDR3 is 17 amino acids.

This clonotype showed up just a few times. The chain employs TRBV27 and TRBJ2-1; D ambiguous. The germline CDR1 and CDR2 sequences are MNHEY and SMNVEV (reference sequence). The length of the CDR3 is 14 residues. V was trimmed by 6 bases and J by 2 bases, leaving 11 bases between them. CDR3 nucleotide sequence: TGTGCCAGCAGGGGCGGTAACCCCTACAATGAGCAGTTCTTC. Residues: CASRGGNPYNEQFF.

This rearrangement joins TRBV29-1 to TRBJ1-1; 9 positions agree with TRBD1. This CDR3 contains 14 residues. CDR1 is SQVTM and CDR2 is ANQGSEA in the germline V gene. Unmatched junction bases numbered 8, after V lost 3 bases and J lost 6 bases. The CDR3 nucleotides read TGCAGCGTTGACGGGACAGGGTTCACGGCTGAAGCTTTCTTT. Translating gives CSVDGTGFTAEAFF.

This chain links TRBV6-1 with TRBJ2-2; D is possibly TRBD1 or TRBD2 (6 bases each). The CDR3 runs 18 residues. Germline CDR1 and CDR2: MNHNS and SASEGT. V lost 3 bases and J lost 0, with 17 bases in between. CDR3 region: CASSDLRGATSNTGELFF. DNA of the CDR3: TGTGCCAGCAGTGACCTGAGGGGGGCCACCTCGAACACCGGGGAGCTGTTTTTT.

This clonotype was found a few times. The CDR3 sequence is CASFPGDRLATNEKLFF. CDR3 DNA sequence: TGTGCCAGTTTTCCTGGGGACCGATTAGCAACTAATGAAAAACTGTTTTTT. The chain carries TRBV28 and TRBJ1-4; possible D gene TRBD1, 5 bases. V dropped 9 bases and J dropped 0 bases, with 20 bases sitting between them. CDR3 length equals 17 residues. In germline, CDR1 is MDHEN, CDR2 SYDVKM.